These T cell receptor beta chains were read from a single sample in a study of regulatory T cells in long-lasting Graves disease. MiXCR was run by TCRdb on the multiplex PCR reads, yielding one entry per CDR3 protein. Found here are almost 350,000 distinct CDR3 sequences, roughly a fifth of them singletons; the top ten hold roughly 29%. Sequences were derived from peripheral blood mononuclear cells (PBMCs), sampled when the disease was refractory, from a patient treated with antithyroid drugs. Source of these receptors: a female donor with Graves disease. Both conserved end residues are part of each CDR3. D genes are given only for firm matches. The size field is filled for only some rows; it gives once, few, many or a size class.

J: TRBJ1-4; V: TRBV2; size: many; D: .; CDR3: CASTRQKREKLFF; DNA: TGTGCCAGCACTAGACAGAAGCGAGAAAAACTGTTTTTT
J: TRBJ1-3; V: TRBV30; size: .; D: .; CDR3: CAWNPGLLYTIYF; DNA: TGTGCCTGGAATCCAGGGCTCCTTTACACCATATATTTT
J: TRBJ2-5; V: TRBV6-2/TRBV6-3; size: many; D: TRBD1; CDR3: CASRRDSLETQYF; DNA: TGTGCCAGCAGGAGGGACAGTTTAGAGACCCAGTACTTC
J: TRBJ2-2; V: TRBV11-2; size: many; D: TRBD1; CDR3: CASSSGQGARTGELFF; DNA: TGTGCCAGCAGCTCGGGACAGGGGGCTAGAACCGGGGAGCTGTTTTTT
J: TRBJ2-3; V: TRBV11-1; size: .; D: .; CDR3: CASSNWGEEDTQYF; DNA: TGTGCCAGCAGCAACTGGGGGGAAGAGGATACGCAGTATTTT
J: TRBJ1-2; V: TRBV5-1; size: .; D: .; CDR3: CASSFLGQYGYTF; DNA: TGTGCCAGCAGCTTCCTAGGACAGTATGGCTACACCTTC
J: TRBJ2-3; V: TRBV19; size: .; D: .; CDR3: CATSADRTSTDTQYF; DNA: TGTGCCACCTCAGCTGACAGGACTAGCACAGATACGCAGTATTTT
J: TRBJ2-7; V: TRBV11-3; size: .; D: .; CDR3: CASSLRHPYEQYF; DNA: TGTGCCAGCAGCCTAAGACACCCCTACGAGCAGTACTTC
J: TRBJ1-4; V: TRBV28; size: many; D: TRBD1; CDR3: CASSSTGALTNEKLFF; DNA: TGTGCCAGCAGTTCGACAGGGGCTCTAACTAATGAAAAACTGTTTTTT
J: TRBJ1-4; V: TRBV6-1; size: many; D: .; CDR3: CAGSLQVTRNEKLFF; DNA: TGTGCCGGCAGTCTACAGGTGACCAGGAATGAAAAACTGTTTTTT
J: TRBJ2-7; V: TRBV7-2; size: .; D: .; CDR3: CASSLTADSFYEQYF; DNA: TGTGCCAGCAGCTTAACCGCGGACAGTTTCTACGAGCAGTACTTC
J: TRBJ1-4; V: TRBV20-1; size: .; D: .; CDR3: CSARDPGRVARKLFF; DNA: TGCAGTGCTAGGGACCCGGGACGCGTGGCTCGAAAACTGTTTTTT
J: TRBJ2-5; V: TRBV5-1; size: .; D: .; CDR3: CASRRPEETQYF; DNA: TGCGCCAGCAGGCGGCCGGAAGAGACCCAGTACTTC
J: TRBJ1-3; V: TRBV28; size: few; D: .; CDR3: CASSYPQRNTIYF; DNA: TGTGCCAGCAGTTACCCCCAGCGAAACACCATATATTTT
J: TRBJ1-1; V: TRBV18; size: many; D: .; CDR3: CASSPGRGILVTEAFF; DNA: TGTGCCAGCTCACCGGGGAGGGGGATCCTGGTCACTGAAGCTTTCTTT
J: TRBJ2-7; V: TRBV28; size: many; D: .; CDR3: CASSSRTNVGYEQYF; DNA: TGTGCCAGCAGTTCCCGGACCAACGTCGGCTACGAGCAGTACTTC
J: TRBJ2-2; V: TRBV3-1; size: .; D: .; CDR3: CASSQERGLHTGELFF; DNA: TGTGCCAGCAGCCAAGAACGAGGACTCCACACCGGGGAGCTGTTTTTT
J: TRBJ2-2; V: TRBV19; size: few; D: .; CDR3: CASSMNGAGELFF; DNA: TGTGCCAGTAGTATGAACGGGGCCGGGGAGCTGTTTTTT
J: TRBJ2-7; V: TRBV7-2; size: few; D: .; CDR3: CASSLVEGSPYEQYF; DNA: TGTGCCAGCAGCTTAGTAGAGGGGTCCCCCTACGAGCAGTACTTC
J: TRBJ2-7; V: TRBV24-1; size: .; D: .; CDR3: CATSLRYEQYF; DNA: TGTGCCACCAGTTTAAGATACGAGCAGTACTTC
J: TRBJ1-1; V: TRBV28; size: many; D: .; CDR3: CASSFGQDEAFF; DNA: TGTGCCAGCAGTTTCGGTCAGGATGAAGCTTTCTTT
J: TRBJ2-7; V: TRBV11-2; size: .; D: .; CDR3: CASSQELAGSVYEQYF; DNA: TGTGCCAGCAGCCAAGAGCTGGCAGGGAGCGTTTACGAGCAGTACTTC
J: TRBJ1-5; V: TRBV6-1; size: many; D: .; CDR3: CASTRDFNQPQHF; DNA: TGTGCCAGCACCAGGGACTTCAATCAGCCCCAGCATTTT
J: TRBJ2-5; V: TRBV5-1; size: .; D: TRBD2; CDR3: CASSLEVSGGRETQYF; DNA: TGCGCCAGCAGCTTGGAGGTTAGCGGGGGACGAGAGACCCAGTACTTC
J: TRBJ2-5; V: TRBV6-2/TRBV6-3; size: many; D: TRBD2; CDR3: CASTPAGAFETQYF; DNA: TGTGCCAGCACCCCAGCGGGAGCATTCGAGACCCAGTACTTC
J: TRBJ1-1; V: TRBV18; size: .; D: TRBD1; CDR3: CASSQSGQGGNTEAFF; DNA: TGTGCCAGCTCACAATCGGGACAGGGCGGAAACACTGAAGCTTTCTTT
J: TRBJ2-7; V: TRBV27; size: .; D: .; CDR3: CASSFGDSDEQYF; DNA: TGTGCCAGCAGTTTCGGGGATTCGGACGAGCAGTACTTC
J: TRBJ2-5; V: TRBV20-1; size: many; D: TRBD2; CDR3: CSARLAGGETQYF; DNA: TGCAGTGCTAGACTAGCGGGAGGAGAGACCCAGTACTTC
J: TRBJ1-6; V: TRBV11-2; size: many; D: TRBD1; CDR3: CASSLGHFGDRYNSPLHF; DNA: TGTGCCAGCAGCTTGGGTCATTTTGGGGACAGATATAATTCACCCCTCCACTTT
J: TRBJ2-7; V: TRBV7-3; size: few; D: TRBD2; CDR3: CASSFLGTSGGHEQYF; DNA: TGTGCCAGCAGCTTTCTAGGGACTAGCGGGGGCCACGAGCAGTACTTC
J: TRBJ1-6; V: TRBV5-1; size: many; D: TRBD1; CDR3: CASSLRQGGLGSPLHF; DNA: TGCGCCAGCAGCCTTCGACAGGGTGGCTTAGGATCACCCCTCCACTTT
J: TRBJ1-2; V: TRBV7-2; size: .; D: TRBD1; CDR3: CASSLPDRVFYGYTF; DNA: TGTGCCAGCAGCCTCCCGGACAGGGTCTTTTATGGCTACACCTTC
J: TRBJ2-7; V: TRBV7-9; size: .; D: .; CDR3: CASSYITGTGTYEQYF; DNA: TGTGCCAGCAGTTACATTACCGGGACTGGGACCTACGAGCAGTACTTC
J: TRBJ1-1; V: TRBV10-3; size: few; D: TRBD1; CDR3: CATKNKGQVTNTEAFF; DNA: TGTGCCACCAAAAATAAAGGACAGGTCACGAACACTGAAGCTTTCTTT
J: TRBJ2-7; V: TRBV5-4; size: once; D: TRBD1; CDR3: CASSAVRQGIYEQYF; DNA: TGTGCCAGCAGCGCCGTTAGACAGGGAATATACGAGCAGTACTTC
J: TRBJ1-5; V: TRBV20-1; size: .; D: .; CDR3: CSARGPYSNQPQHF; DNA: TGCAGTGCTAGGGGCCCTTATAGCAATCAGCCCCAGCATTTT
J: TRBJ2-3; V: TRBV5-1; size: few; D: .; CDR3: CASSLVRGRTDTQYF; DNA: TGCGCCAGCAGCCTCGTCCGGGGGCGCACAGATACGCAGTATTTT
J: TRBJ1-2; V: TRBV7-9; size: .; D: .; CDR3: CASGLTGSLYGYTF; DNA: TGTGCCAGCGGCTTAACCGGGAGCCTCTATGGCTACACCTTC
J: TRBJ1-2; V: TRBV18; size: many; D: TRBD1; CDR3: CASSPDRASYGYTF; DNA: TGTGCCAGCTCACCGGACAGGGCGAGCTATGGCTACACCTTC
J: TRBJ1-5; V: TRBV28; size: many; D: .; CDR3: CASRPRPHRYQGPQHF; DNA: TGTGCCAGCAGACCTAGGCCTCACAGGTACCAAGGGCCCCAGCATTTT